A selection of T cell receptor beta chains follows, all from one sample in a study of Graves' ophthalmopathy and Graves' hyperthyroidism. TCRdb reprocessed the multiplex PCR reads with MiXCR, giving one entry per CDR3 protein. Among 150,000 to 200,000 distinct CDR3 sequences listed, about two fifths were seen once. Sequences were obtained from peripheral blood. These receptors all stem from a man aged 30-40 years with Graves' ophthalmopathy. Each CDR3 is given without its conserved first and last residue.

>TRBV7-8|TRBJ2-7
ASVPGQQTGTSYEQY
>TRBV20-1|TRBJ1-5
SARDTGDSDQPQH
>TRBV4-2|TRBJ1-5
ASSQGLTGQGAIQPQH
>TRBV28|TRBJ2-7
ASNNRNQGPLSYEQY
>TRBV7-9|TRBJ2-7
ASSRGTGVTYEQY
>TRBV27|TRBJ1-1
ASSLSPGMNTEAF
>TRBV11-2|TRBJ2-5
ASSLQGALATETQY
>TRBV12-3/TRBV12-4|TRBJ2-3
ASSLGRSGADTQY
>TRBV2|TRBJ2-2
ASSLDLGTGELF
>TRBV12-3/TRBV12-4|TRBJ1-2
ASRPGPTSPGYT
>TRBV4-1|TRBJ2-2
ASSHLSGPGELF
>TRBV6-2/TRBV6-3|TRBJ1-1
ASSYSILGRAEAF
>TRBV2|TRBJ2-7
ASSGGGHDEQY
>TRBV10-1|TRBJ2-5
ASSDQLGETQY
>TRBV18|TRBJ1-3
ASSPGVPSSGNTIY
>TRBV7-8|TRBJ1-1
ASSLQGRDEAF
>TRBV7-8|TRBJ1-2
ASSLSPGNYGYT
>TRBV6-1|TRBJ2-7
ASSEARFDGYEQY
>TRBV28|TRBJ1-1
ASSTSPDTEAF
>TRBV6-5|TRBJ1-5
ASSPGRGQPQH
>TRBV20-1|TRBJ2-7
SAPRTGGFDEQY
>TRBV30|TRBJ2-5
AWSVGGTTKETQY